The TCR beta chain described here comes from a study of CD8 T cells in ankylosing spondylitis. Using its own MiXCR run on the 5' RACE reads, TCRdb lists one record per CDR3 protein. The repertoire holds a few hundred thousand distinct CDR3 sequences, with about 20% as singletons. The CDR3 consists of 15 residues. Trimming cost V 5 bases and J 3 bases; bases outside gene matches: 3. The chain carries TRBV12-3 or TRBV12-4 and TRBJ2-1; 11 nucleotides align to TRBD2. The specimen was blood, either unsorted or a sorted T cell fraction (not recorded which). This receptor was obtained from a male donor with ankylosing spondylitis or in good health (not recorded which). In nucleotides, the CDR3 is TGTGCCAGCAGTGGGGGACTAGCGGACTACAATGAGCAGTTCTTC. Translation gives CASSGGLADYNEQFF.